This TCR beta chain was identified during a study of cytomegalovirus exposure and HLA in healthy donors. Among the 120 subjects of the validation cohort, separate from the roughly 730-subject first cohort, were the donors. Clones were sequenced by immunoSEQ multiplex PCR, and TCRdb holds only the in-frame ones, with some missing. The sample yields about 300,000 clones, over 75% seen once. The V and J ends lost 8 bases and 7 bases, in that order; junction bases with no gene match: 11. The CDR3 covers 15 residues. Germline CDR1 and CDR2: MRHNA and SNTAGT. The study, taken as a whole, reports: Subsequent analysis found a tendency for first-cohort TCR clusters to co-occur within the 95 to 150 validation repertoires. Associated with cytomegalovirus, according to the listing, were 164 TCR beta chains. Among TCR sequences, most were rare, though some public TCRs appeared in many donors.

This clone has a handful of counts. Its cognate antigen is unknown. This rearrangement joins TRBV6-4 to TRBJ1-6; 7 bases are shared with TRBD1. Source material: PBMCs. This TCR came from a young woman in good health and CMV-seronegative. The CDR3 nucleotides are TGTGCCAGCGCACGTTCCACAGGGGAGAATTCACCCCTCCACTTT. Protein: CASARSTGENSPLHF.